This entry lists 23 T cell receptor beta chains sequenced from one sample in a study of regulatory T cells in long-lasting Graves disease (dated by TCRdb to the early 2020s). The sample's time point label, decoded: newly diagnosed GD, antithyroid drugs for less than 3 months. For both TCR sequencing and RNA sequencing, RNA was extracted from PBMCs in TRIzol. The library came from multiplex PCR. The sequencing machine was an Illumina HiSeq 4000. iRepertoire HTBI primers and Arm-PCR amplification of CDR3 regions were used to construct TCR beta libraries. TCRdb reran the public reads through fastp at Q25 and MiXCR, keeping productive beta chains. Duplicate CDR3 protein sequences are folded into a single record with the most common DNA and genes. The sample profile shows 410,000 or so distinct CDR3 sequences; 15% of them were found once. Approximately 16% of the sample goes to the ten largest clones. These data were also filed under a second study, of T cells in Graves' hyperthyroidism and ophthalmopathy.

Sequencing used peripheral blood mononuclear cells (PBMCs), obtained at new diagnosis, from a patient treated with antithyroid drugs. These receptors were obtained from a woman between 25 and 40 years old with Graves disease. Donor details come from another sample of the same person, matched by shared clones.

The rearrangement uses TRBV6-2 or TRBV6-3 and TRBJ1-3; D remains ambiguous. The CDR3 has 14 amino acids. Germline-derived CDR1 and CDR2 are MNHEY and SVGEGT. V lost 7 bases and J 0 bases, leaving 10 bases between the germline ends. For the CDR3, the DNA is TGTGCCAGCATTCAGGATATCTCTGGAAACACCATATATTTT. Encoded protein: CASIQDISGNTIYF.

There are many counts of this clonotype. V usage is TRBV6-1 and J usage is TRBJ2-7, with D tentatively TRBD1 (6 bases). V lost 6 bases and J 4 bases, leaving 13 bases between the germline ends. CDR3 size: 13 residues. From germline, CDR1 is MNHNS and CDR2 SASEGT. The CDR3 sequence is CASSQGPTYEQYF. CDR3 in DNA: TGTGCCAGCAGCCAGGGGCCCACGTACGAGCAGTACTTC.

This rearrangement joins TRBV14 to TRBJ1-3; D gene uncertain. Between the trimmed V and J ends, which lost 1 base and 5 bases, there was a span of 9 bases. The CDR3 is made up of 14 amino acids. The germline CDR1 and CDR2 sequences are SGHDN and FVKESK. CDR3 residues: CASSQVGIRNTIYF. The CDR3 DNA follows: TGTGCCAGCAGCCAAGTGGGGATCCGAAACACCATATATTTT. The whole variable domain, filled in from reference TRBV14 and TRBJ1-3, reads EAGVTQFPSHSVIEKGQTVTLRCDPISGHDNLYWYRRVMGKEIKFLLHFVKESKQDESGMPNNRFLAERTGGTYSTLKVQPAELEDSGVYFCASSQVGIRNTIYFGEGSWLTVV.

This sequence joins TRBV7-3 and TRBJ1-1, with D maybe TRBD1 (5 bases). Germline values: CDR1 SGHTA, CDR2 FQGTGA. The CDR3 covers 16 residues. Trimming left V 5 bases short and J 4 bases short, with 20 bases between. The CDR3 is CASSPAPRDGGTEAFF. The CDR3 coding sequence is TGTGCCAGCAGCCCCGCGCCGAGAGATGGGGGCACTGAAGCTTTCTTT.

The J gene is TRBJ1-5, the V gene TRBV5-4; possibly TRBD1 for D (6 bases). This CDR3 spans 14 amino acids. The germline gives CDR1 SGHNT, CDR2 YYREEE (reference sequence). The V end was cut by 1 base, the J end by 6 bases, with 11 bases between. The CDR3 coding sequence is TGTGCCAGCAGCTTGCAAGGGACACCTCAGCCCCAGCATTTT. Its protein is CASSLQGTPQPQHF.

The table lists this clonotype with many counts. Here the CDR3 reads CAWSVAKNYGYTF. The CDR3 DNA is TGTGCCTGGAGTGTAGCGAAAAACTATGGCTACACCTTC. The gene calls are TRBV30 and TRBJ1-2; D unresolved. V dropped 0 bases and J dropped 2 bases, with 7 bases sitting between them. The CDR3 runs 13 residues. The germline V gene has CDR1 GTSNPN and CDR2 SVGIG (reference sequence). Looking up the rest from reference TRBV30 and TRBJ1-2 gives the full variable domain: SQTIHQWPATLVQPVGSPLSLECTVEGTSNPNLYWYRQAAGRGLQLLFYSVGIGQISSEVPQNLSASRPQDRQFILSSKKLLLSDSGFYLCAWSVAKNYGYTFGSGTRLTVV.

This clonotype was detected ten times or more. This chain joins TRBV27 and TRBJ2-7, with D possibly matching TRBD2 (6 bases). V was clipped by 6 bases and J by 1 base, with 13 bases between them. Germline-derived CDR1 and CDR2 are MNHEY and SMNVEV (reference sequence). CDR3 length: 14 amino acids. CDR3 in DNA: TGTGCCAGCAGGCACGGGGAGGCATCCTACGAGCAGTACTTC. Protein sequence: CASRHGEASYEQYF.

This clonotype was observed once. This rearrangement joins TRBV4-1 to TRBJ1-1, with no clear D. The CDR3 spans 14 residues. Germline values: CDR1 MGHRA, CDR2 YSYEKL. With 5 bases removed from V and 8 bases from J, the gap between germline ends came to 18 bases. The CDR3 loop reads CASSSLGLSGEAFF. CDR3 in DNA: TGCGCCAGCAGCTCACTTGGGTTGAGTGGGGAAGCTTTCTTT.

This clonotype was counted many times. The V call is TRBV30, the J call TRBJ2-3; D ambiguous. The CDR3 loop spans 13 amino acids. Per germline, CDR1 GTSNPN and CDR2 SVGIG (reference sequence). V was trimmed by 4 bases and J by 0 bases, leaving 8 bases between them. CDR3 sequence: CAWTLDSTDTQYF. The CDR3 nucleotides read TGTGCCTGGACCCTAGACAGCACAGATACGCAGTATTTT.

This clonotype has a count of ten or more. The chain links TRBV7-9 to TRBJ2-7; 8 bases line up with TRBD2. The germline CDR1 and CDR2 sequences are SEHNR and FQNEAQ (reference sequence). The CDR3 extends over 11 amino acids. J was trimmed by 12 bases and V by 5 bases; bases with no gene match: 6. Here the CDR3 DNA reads TGTGCCAGCAGCACCATGGGACTAGTGTACTTC. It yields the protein CASSTMGLVYF.

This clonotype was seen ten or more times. In DNA, the CDR3 is TGTGCCAGCAGCTTCTTCGGCGGGGAGCAGTTCTTC. It is translated as CASSFFGGEQFF. V usage is TRBV11-2 and J usage is TRBJ2-1, with a tentative D call TRBD2 (5 bases). V was trimmed by 3 bases and J by 10 bases, leaving 10 bases between them. This CDR3 is 12 amino acids long. Germline V gene lookup returns CDR1 SGHAT and CDR2 FQNNGV. Variable domain in full (rest from reference TRBV11-2 and TRBJ2-1): EAGVAQSPRYKIIEKRQSVAFWCNPISGHATLYWYQQILGQGPKLLIQFQNNGVVDDSQLPKDRFSAERLKGVDSTLKIQPAKLEDSAVYLCASSFFGGEQFFGPGTRLTVL.

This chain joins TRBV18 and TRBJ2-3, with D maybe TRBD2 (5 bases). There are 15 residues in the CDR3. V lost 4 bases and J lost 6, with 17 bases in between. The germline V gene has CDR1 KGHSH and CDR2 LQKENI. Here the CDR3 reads CASSLDGLRVDTQYF. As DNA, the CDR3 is TGTGCCAGCTCACTCGACGGACTGAGAGTCGATACGCAGTATTTT.

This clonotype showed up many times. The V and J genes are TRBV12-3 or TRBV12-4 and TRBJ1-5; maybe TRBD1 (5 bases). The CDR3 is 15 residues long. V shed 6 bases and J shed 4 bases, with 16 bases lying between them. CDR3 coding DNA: TGTGCCAGCAGGTTCGGGGGAGGGTTGAATCAGCCCCAGCATTTT. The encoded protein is CASRFGGGLNQPQHF.

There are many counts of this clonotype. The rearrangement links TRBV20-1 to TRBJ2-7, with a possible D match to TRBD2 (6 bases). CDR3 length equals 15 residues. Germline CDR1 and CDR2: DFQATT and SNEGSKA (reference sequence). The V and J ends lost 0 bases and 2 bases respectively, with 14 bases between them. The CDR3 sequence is CSARERASDAYEQYF. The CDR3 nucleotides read TGCAGTGCTAGAGAGCGGGCTAGCGATGCCTACGAGCAGTACTTC.

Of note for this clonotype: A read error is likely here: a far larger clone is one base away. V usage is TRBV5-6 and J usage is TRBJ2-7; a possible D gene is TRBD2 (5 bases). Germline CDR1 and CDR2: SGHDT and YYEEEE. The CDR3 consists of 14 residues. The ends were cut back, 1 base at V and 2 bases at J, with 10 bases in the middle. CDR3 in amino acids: CASSLSSETYEQYF. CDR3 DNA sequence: TGTGCCAGCAGCTTGAGTAGCGAGACCTACGAGCAGTACTTC.

Written as DNA, the CDR3 is TGTGCCAGCTCCCAAGAAGCAGGGACATTGAGGGACACTGAAGCTTTCTTT. Its translation is CASSQEAGTLRDTEAFF. V usage is TRBV18 and J usage is TRBJ1-1, with D possibly being TRBD1 (6 bases). V was cut by 6 bases and J by 3 bases, with 23 bases left in between. Germline V gene lookup returns CDR1 KGHSH and CDR2 LQKENI. CDR3 length: 17 residues.

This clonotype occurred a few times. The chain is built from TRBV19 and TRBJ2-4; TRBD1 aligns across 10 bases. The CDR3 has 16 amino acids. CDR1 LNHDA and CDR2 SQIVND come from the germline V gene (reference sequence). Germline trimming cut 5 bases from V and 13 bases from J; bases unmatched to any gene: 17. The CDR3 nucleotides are TGTGCCAGTAGTTCTAAAAGGGGACAGGGGCTCCAAAAGCAGTACTTC. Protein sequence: CASSSKRGQGLQKQYF.

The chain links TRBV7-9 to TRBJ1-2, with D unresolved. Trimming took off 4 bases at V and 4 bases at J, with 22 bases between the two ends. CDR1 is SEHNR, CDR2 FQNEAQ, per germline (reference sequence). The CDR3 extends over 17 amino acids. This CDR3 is CASSSTLTEPGGYGYTF. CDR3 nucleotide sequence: TGTGCCAGCAGCTCAACACTAACAGAACCTGGAGGCTATGGCTACACCTTC. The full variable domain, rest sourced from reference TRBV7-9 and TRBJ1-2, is DTGVSQNPRHKITKRGQNVTFRCDPISEHNRLYWYRQTLGQGPEFLTYFQNEAQLEKSRLLSDRFSAERPKGSFSTLEIQRTEQGDSAMYLCASSSTLTEPGGYGYTFGSGTRLTVV.

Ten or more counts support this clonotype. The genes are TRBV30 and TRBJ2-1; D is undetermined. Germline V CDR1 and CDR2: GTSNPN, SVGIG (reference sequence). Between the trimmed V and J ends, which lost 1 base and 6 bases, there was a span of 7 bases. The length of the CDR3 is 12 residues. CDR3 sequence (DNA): TGTGCCTGGAGTGGGCTCATCAATGAGCAGTTCTTC. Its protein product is CAWSGLINEQFF.

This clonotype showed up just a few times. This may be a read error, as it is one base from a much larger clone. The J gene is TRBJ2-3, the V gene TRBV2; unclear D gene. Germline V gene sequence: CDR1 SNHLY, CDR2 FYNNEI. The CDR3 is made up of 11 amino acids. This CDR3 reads CASSPIDTQCF. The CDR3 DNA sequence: TGTGCCAGCAGTCCGATAGATACGCAGTGTTTT.

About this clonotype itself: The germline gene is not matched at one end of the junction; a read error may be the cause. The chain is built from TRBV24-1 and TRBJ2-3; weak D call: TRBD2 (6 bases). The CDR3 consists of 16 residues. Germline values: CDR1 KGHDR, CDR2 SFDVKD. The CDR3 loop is CATSDYMSGPADTQYF. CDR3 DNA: TGTGCCACCAGTGATTATATGAGCGGGCCGGCGGATACGCAGTATTTC.

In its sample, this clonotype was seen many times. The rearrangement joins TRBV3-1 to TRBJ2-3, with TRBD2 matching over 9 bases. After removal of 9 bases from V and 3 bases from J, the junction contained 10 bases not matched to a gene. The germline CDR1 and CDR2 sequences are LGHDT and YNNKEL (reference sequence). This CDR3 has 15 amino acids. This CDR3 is CASRNSGSGTDTQYF. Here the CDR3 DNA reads TGTGCCAGTAGAAATAGCGGGAGCGGGACAGATACGCAGTATTTT.

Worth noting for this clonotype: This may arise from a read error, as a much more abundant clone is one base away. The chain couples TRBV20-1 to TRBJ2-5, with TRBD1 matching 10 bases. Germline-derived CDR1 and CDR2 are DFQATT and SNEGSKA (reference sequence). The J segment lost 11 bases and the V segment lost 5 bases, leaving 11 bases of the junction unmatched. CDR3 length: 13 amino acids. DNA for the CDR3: TGCAGTGCTCCAGGACAGGGGGAGGGTGAGCAGTACTTC. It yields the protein CSAPGQGEGEQYF.